This T cell receptor (beta chain) comes out of a study of blood T cells in healthy people across ages. This clonotype was recorded a few times. Its target is not known. Points from the study as a whole: A roughly linear age-dependent decrease characterized TCR beta diversity per million T cells.

Per-sample yields of isolated PBMCs were at least 6 million. Total RNA, at least 5.5 micrograms per sample, came from PBMCs. PCR was performed a second time for roughly 6 to 12 cycles using a sample-barcoded 5' primer and a J-beta primer mix. Every cDNA was tagged by a template-switch adaptor with 12 random nucleotides. TCRdb reprocessed the 5' RACE reads with MiXCR, giving one entry per CDR3 protein. Of some 1.6 million distinct CDR3 sequences detected, almost 35% appear once; the ten largest clones hold roughly 12%. This CDR3 contains 17 residues. After removal of 5 bases from V and 8 bases from J, the junction contained 9 bases not matched to a gene. Germline CDR1 SGHTA, CDR2 FQGNSA.

This chain joins TRBV7-2 and TRBJ2-1, with 16 bases fitting TRBD2. The sequence derives from a woman aged 30 to 39 in good health. Input material: blood. The CDR3 DNA reads TGTGCCAGCAGCCCCGCTGGCGGGACTAGCGGGAGGGATGAGCAGTTCTTC. Its translation: CASSPAGGTSGRDEQFF.